The rows below give T cell receptor beta chains drawn from one sample of a study of T cell responses to AZD1222 COVID-19 vaccine. The data were produced by immunoSEQ multiplex PCR, yet TCRdb's version contains in-frame clones alone and is incomplete. The sample lists approximately 110,000 clones, nearly 90% occurring once. The input for sequencing was peripheral blood, taken 28 days after the second AZD1222 dose. The origin of the receptors is an adult who received the AZD1222 COVID-19 vaccine. The CDR3 runs from the conserved cysteine through the conserved F or W. A D gene is named only where the DNA matches it firmly. The size field is filled for only some rows; it gives once, few, many or a size class.

v_gene	d_gene	abundance	j_gene	CDR3aa	CDR3nt
TRBV20-1	NA	NA	TRBJ1-5	CSASLQLYQPQHF	TGCAGTGCTAGTTTACAGCTCTACCAGCCCCAGCATTTT
TRBV27	NA	NA	TRBJ1-1	CASSLSQGGNTEAFF	TGTGCCAGCAGTTTAAGTCAGGGAGGTAATACTGAAGCTTTCTTT
TRBV4-3	NA	NA	TRBJ2-5	CASSLGGTQYF	TGCGCCAGCAGCCTCGGAGGGACCCAGTACTTC
TRBV29-1	NA	NA	TRBJ1-1	CSVVGPNPEAFF	TGCAGCGTTGTGGGCCCTAACCCTGAAGCTTTCTTT
TRBV27	NA	NA	TRBJ2-4	CASSLGYAKNIQYF	TGTGCCAGCAGTTTAGGGTACGCCAAAAACATTCAGTACTTC
TRBV28	NA	NA	TRBJ1-6	CASSPGTGRNSPLHF	TGTGCCAGCAGTCCGGGAACAGGGCGTAATTCACCCCTCCACTTT
TRBV27	NA	once	TRBJ2-5	CASRADQGLEETQYF	TGTGCCAGCAGGGCGGACCAGGGATTGGAAGAGACCCAGTACTTC
TRBV30	NA	NA	TRBJ2-7	CAWSVSGRGVREQYF	TGTGCCTGGAGTGTATCGGGCAGGGGAGTGAGGGAGCAGTACTTC
TRBV7-3	TRBD2	NA	TRBJ2-1	CASSLLAGGTNEQFF	TGTGCCAGCAGCTTATTAGCGGGAGGCACTAATGAGCAGTTCTTC
TRBV7-2	NA	NA	TRBJ1-6	CASSLEATLSPLHF	TGTGCCAGCAGCTTAGAGGCAACCCTCTCACCCCTCCACTTT
TRBV28	TRBD1	NA	TRBJ1-4	CASCALTGTNEKLFF	TGTGCCAGCTGCGCCCTGACAGGGACTAATGAAAAACTGTTTTTT
TRBV2	TRBD1	NA	TRBJ1-2	CASRLEAGTAYGYTF	TGTGCCAGCAGATTAGAGGCCGGGACAGCCTATGGCTACACCTTC
TRBV6-5	NA	NA	TRBJ2-2	CASSYFGTSGELFF	TGTGCCAGCAGTTACTTCGGGACATCCGGGGAGCTGTTTTTT
TRBV7-9	NA	NA	TRBJ1-1	CASSLEAPEAFF	TGTGCCAGCAGCTTAGAAGCTCCAGAAGCTTTCTTT
TRBV5-1	NA	few	TRBJ2-2	CASSLEVTSHTGELFF	TGCGCCAGCAGCTTGGAGGTGACTAGTCACACCGGGGAGCTGTTTTTT
TRBV2	NA	NA	TRBJ1-1	CASSAGVTEAFF	TGTGCCAGCAGTGCGGGGGTCACTGAAGCTTTCTTT
TRBV6-5	TRBD1	few	TRBJ1-2	CASSYDRDNGYTF	TGTGCCAGCAGTTACGACAGGGACAACGGCTACACCTTC
TRBV2	TRBD2	NA	TRBJ2-5	CASSEGASGGVQETQYF	TGTGCCAGCAGTGAAGGGGCTAGCGGGGGAGTTCAAGAGACCCAGTACTTC
TRBV3-1/TRBV3-2	NA	NA	TRBJ2-4	CASSQDRFGAKNIQYF	TGTGCCAGCAGCCAAGATCGGTTTGGAGCCAAAAACATTCAGTACTTC
TRBV4-1	TRBD1	few	TRBJ1-6	CASSRIQGKVDSPLHF	TGCGCCAGCAGCCGGATACAGGGGAAAGTCGATTCACCCCTCCACTTT
TRBV5-4	NA	NA	TRBJ1-3	CASSLDLGAGNTIYF	TGTGCCAGCAGCTTGGATCTGGGGGCTGGAAACACCATATATTTT
TRBV7-8	TRBD1	NA	TRBJ1-6	CASSLDRGYNSPLHF	TGTGCCAGCAGCCTGGACAGGGGTTATAATTCACCCCTCCACTTT
TRBV6-5	TRBD1	few	TRBJ1-1	CASGAGGMNTEAFF	TGTGCCAGCGGGGCAGGGGGTATGAACACTGAAGCTTTCTTT
TRBV5-1	TRBD1	NA	TRBJ1-5	CASSLTGGRSQPQHF	TGCGCCAGCAGCTTGACAGGGGGCAGATCTCAGCCCCAGCATTTT
TRBV29-1	NA	NA	TRBJ2-3	CSVERGGGADTQYF	TGCAGCGTTGAAAGGGGAGGGGGCGCGGATACGCAGTATTTT
TRBV3-1/TRBV3-2	NA	NA	TRBJ1-5	CASSLGLYSNQPQHF	TGTGCCAGCAGCCTAGGACTCTATAGCAATCAGCCCCAGCATTTT
TRBV2	NA	NA	TRBJ2-2	CASSRLGLIGELFF	TGTGCCAGCAGCCGCCTGGGACTCATCGGGGAGCTGTTTTTT
TRBV19	TRBD2	NA	TRBJ2-7	CASSLPRERGPYEQYF	TGTGCCAGTAGCTTGCCGCGCGAGCGGGGGCCCTACGAGCAGTACTTC
TRBV7-3	NA	NA	TRBJ2-1	CASSPGSYNEQFF	TGTGCCAGCAGCCCGGGATCCTACAATGAGCAGTTCTTC
TRBV3-1/TRBV3-2	NA	NA	TRBJ2-7	CASSQDRYEQYF	TGTGCCAGCAGCCAAGATCGGTACGAGCAGTACTTC
TRBV7-9	TRBD1	NA	TRBJ2-4	CASRGDRGYRIQYF	TGTGCCAGCAGAGGGGACAGGGGCTATAGAATTCAGTACTTC
TRBV5-1	NA	NA	TRBJ1-3	CASSPPTGAGNTIYF	TGCGCCAGCAGCCCCCCTACGGGGGCTGGAAACACCATATATTTT
TRBV6-5	NA	NA	TRBJ1-1	CASSYSSTTTEAFF	TGTGCCAGCAGTTACTCGTCTACGACGACTGAAGCTTTCTTT
TRBV19	NA	NA	TRBJ1-1	CASRRFTEAFF	TGTGCCAGTCGCAGGTTCACTGAAGCTTTCTTT
TRBV6-1	NA	NA	TRBJ2-3	CASSVELSGTDTQYF	TGTGCCAGCAGTGTAGAGCTTTCCGGCACAGATACGCAGTATTTT
TRBV2	NA	few	TRBJ2-7	CASSLGYSYEQYF	TGTGCCAGCAGCTTGGGTTACTCCTACGAGCAGTACTTC
TRBV19	TRBD2	NA	TRBJ2-1	CASTRGRASEQFF	TGTGCCAGTACCAGAGGGAGGGCCAGTGAGCAGTTCTTC
TRBV3-1/TRBV3-2	TRBD1	NA	TRBJ1-1	CASSQTLTGSEAFF	TGTGCCAGCAGCCAAACATTGACAGGGTCTGAAGCTTTCTTT
TRBV28	NA	NA	TRBJ1-5	CASSLWGLGQPQHF	TGTGCCAGCAGTTTGTGGGGCCTAGGTCAGCCCCAGCATTTT
TRBV9	TRBD1	NA	TRBJ1-3	CASSAGTGSGNTIYF	TGTGCCAGCAGCGCAGGGACAGGCTCTGGAAACACCATATATTTT
TRBV7-3	NA	NA	TRBJ2-1	CASSPSARADNEQFF	TGTGCCAGCAGCCCCTCGGCCAGGGCCGATAATGAGCAGTTCTTC
TRBV6-5	NA	once	TRBJ2-3	CASSYSAGSITDTQYF	TGTGCCAGCAGTTACTCTGCTGGGAGCATCACAGATACGCAGTATTTT
TRBV11-2	NA	NA	TRBJ2-3	CASSLTQLLDTQYF	TGTGCCAGCAGCTTAACCCAGCTACTAGATACGCAGTATTTT